The 23 T cell receptor beta chains below were found in one sample sequenced in a study of OX40 agonist ivuxolimab in advanced cancers. Method: immunoSEQ multiplex PCR; TCRdb's copy keeps in-frame clones and lacks some. Of about 76,000 clones detected, around nine tenths appear once; the ten largest clones hold under 3%. This material consisted of CD4+ or CD8+ T cells sorted from blood, taken in a trial of the OX40 agonist ivuxolimab. Receptors originate from an adult with an advanced solid tumor such as melanoma, head and neck, liver or kidney cancer.

This chain uses TRBV6-4 with TRBJ2-7; TRBD1 is a possible D gene (6 bases). CDR1 and CDR2 (germline): MRHNA, SNTAGT. Trimming removed 6 bases from V and 3 bases from J, with 15 bases in between. The CDR3 extends over 14 amino acids. The DNA for the CDR3 is TGTGCCAGCAGAAGCCGGGACAAAAACTACGAGCAGTACGTC. It specifies CASRSRDKNYEQYV.

With respect to this clone: This sample also contains other DNA sequences that code for the same CDR3. This chain links TRBV9 with TRBJ1-2; D gene uncertain. Germline V gene data show CDR1 as SGDLS and CDR2 as YYNGEE. This CDR3 is 14 amino acids long. V lost 3 bases, J lost 0 bases, and 9 bases lay in between. The chain's CDR3 is CASSAGGSNYGYTF. DNA for the CDR3: TGTGCCAGCAGCGCCGGCGGGTCTAACTATGGCTACACCTTC.

The chain carries TRBV18 and TRBJ2-2; 7 bases fit TRBD1. V shed 1 base and J 1 base; nucleotides not matched to a gene: 0. CDR3 length: 15 residues. The germline CDR1 and CDR2 sequences are KGHSH and LQKENI. The CDR3 here is CASSPRTGNTGELFF. The CDR3, as DNA: TGTGCCAGCTCACCACGGACAGGGAACACCGGGGAGCTGTTTTTT.

This clone showed up just once. The chain has TRBV6-5 and TRBJ1-5; no clear D. V was cut by 6 bases and J by 4 bases, with 4 bases left in between. The CDR3 sequence is 11 residues long. Germline CDR1 is MNHEY and CDR2 is SVGAGI. This CDR3 reads CASRLNQPQHF. The CDR3 DNA follows: TGTGCCAGCAGATTAAATCAGCCCCAGCATTTT.

The chain has TRBV6-6 and TRBJ2-7; no clear D gene. Germline CDR1 MNHNY, CDR2 SVGAGI (reference sequence). The V and J ends lost 6 bases and 3 bases respectively, with 12 bases between them. The CDR3 runs to 13 residues. Here the CDR3 reads CASRSSRDYEQYV. The CDR3 DNA follows: TGTGCCAGCAGGTCTTCTCGAGACTACGAGCAGTACGTC.

The chain is built from TRBV27 and TRBJ2-3, with 8 bases matching TRBD2. This CDR3 is built from 16 residues. V shed 3 bases, J shed 8 bases, and the junction held 13 bases outside the gene matches. From germline, CDR1 is MNHEY and CDR2 SMNVEV (reference sequence). The CDR3 sequence: CASSFGVAGIKGTQYF. DNA for the CDR3: TGTGCCAGCAGTTTCGGAGTAGCGGGGATCAAGGGTACGCAGTATTTT.

The chain combines TRBV28 with TRBJ1-6; no clear D gene. The CDR3 spans 14 residues. Germline V CDR1 and CDR2: MDHEN, SYDVKM. The ends were cut back, 3 bases at V and 7 bases at J, with 10 bases in the middle. The CDR3 DNA sequence: TGTGCCAGCAGTTTTCTTCGGAGGAATTCACCCCTCCACTTT. This gives the protein CASSFLRRNSPLHF. Using reference TRBV28 and TRBJ1-6 for the parts outside the CDR3, the full variable domain is DVKVTQSSRYLVKRTGEKVFLECVQDMDHENMFWYRQDPGLGLRLIYFSYDVKMKEKGDIPEGYSVSREKKERFSLILESASTNQTSMYLCASSFLRRNSPLHFGNGTRLTVT.

V gene TRBV6-6 combines with J gene TRBJ2-7; D call uncertain. Trimming pared 2 bases from V and 2 bases from J, leaving 10 bases between. The CDR3 consists of 14 residues. CDR1 and CDR2 from the germline V gene are MNHNY and SVGAGI (reference sequence). CDR3 residues: CASSYGSGAYEQYV. In nucleotides, the CDR3 is TGTGCCAGCAGTTACGGTTCAGGAGCCTACGAGCAGTACGTC.

The V gene is TRBV27, the J gene TRBJ2-7; D is unresolved. Germline values: CDR1 MNHEY, CDR2 SMNVEV (reference sequence). This CDR3 contains 14 residues. Trimming left V 1 base short and J 2 bases short, with 9 bases between. CDR3 amino acids: CASSLYHGPYEQYV. In DNA form, the CDR3 reads TGTGCCAGCAGTTTATACCACGGGCCCTACGAGCAGTACGTC.

The V and J genes are TRBV19 and TRBJ1-5; TRBD1 is a possible D gene (6 bases). Germline V gives CDR1 LNHDA, CDR2 SQIVND (reference sequence). The CDR3 totals 16 residues. V was clipped by 1 base and J by 10 bases, with 20 bases between them. The CDR3 coding sequence is TGTGCCAGTAGTATAGGTGGGGGGCGATCATATGATCCCCAGCATTTT. As protein: CASSIGGGRSYDPQHF. Full variable domain (outside the CDR3, taken from reference TRBV19 and TRBJ1-5): DGGITQSPKYLFRKEGQNVTLSCEQNLNHDAMYWYRQDPGQGLRLIYYSQIVNDFQKGDIAEGYSVSREKKESFPLTVTSAQKNPTAFYLCASSIGGGRSYDPQHFGDGTRLSIL.

The chain employs TRBV28 and TRBJ1-5; D not certain. Trimming left V 3 bases short and J 0 bases short, with 12 bases between. CDR1 is MDHEN, CDR2 SYDVKM, per germline. There are 16 residues in the CDR3. This CDR3 is CASSFVTASSNQPQHF. The CDR3 DNA follows: TGTGCCAGCAGTTTCGTGACGGCCAGTAGCAATCAGCCCCAGCATTTT.

The J gene is TRBJ2-3, the V gene TRBV2; D is perhaps TRBD2 (6 bases). The germline CDR1 and CDR2 sequences are SNHLY and FYNNEI. The CDR3 runs 15 residues. Trimming removed 6 bases from V and 2 bases from J, with 15 bases in between. CDR3 residues: CASRPRRGSTDTQYF. Written as DNA, the CDR3 is TGTGCCAGCAGACCGAGGAGGGGTTCCACAGATACGCAGTATTTT.

The chain uses TRBV7-2 and TRBJ1-6; TRBD1 matches 7 bases. CDR1 is SGHTA and CDR2 is FQGNSA in the germline V gene. V lost 3 bases to trimming and J lost 10 bases; unmatched junction nucleotides: 9. This CDR3 region has 15 residues. The CDR3 bases are TGTGCCAGCAGCTTGGAAGACAGGGAGAACTCACCCCTCCACTTT. The encoded protein is CASSLEDRENSPLHF.

The chain is built from TRBV13 and TRBJ1-2, with D unclear. The CDR3 spans 13 residues. The germline V and J ends were trimmed by 5 bases and 8 bases, with 15 bases remaining between them. Germline CDR1 PRHDT, CDR2 FYEKMQ (reference sequence). The CDR3 sequence is CASSPGIVEGYTF. The CDR3 DNA reads as TGTGCCAGCAGCCCAGGCATCGTGGAGGGCTACACCTTC.

The sample holds a few counts of this clone. J is TRBJ1-6 and V is TRBV10-3; 9 nucleotides agree with TRBD1. Germline V gene sequence: CDR1 ENHRY, CDR2 SYGVKD. The CDR3 consists of 16 residues. With 8 bases clipped from V and 7 bases from J, the junction kept 12 bases outside the gene matches. CDR3 protein: CAIGSQGALGNSPLHF. CDR3 coding DNA: TGTGCCATCGGTTCACAGGGGGCGTTGGGGAATTCACCCCTCCACTTT.

The rearrangement joins TRBV4-3 to TRBJ2-2; possible D gene TRBD1, 6 bases. CDR3 size: 17 residues. The V end lost 0 bases, the J end lost 0 bases, and 11 bases lay between the germline ends. CDR1 and CDR2 from the germline V gene are LGHNA and YSLEER. As DNA, the CDR3 is TGCGCCAGCAGCCAAGATCCGAGACAGGCGAACACCGGGGAGCTGTTTTTT. Translating it yields CASSQDPRQANTGELFF.

V usage is TRBV28 and J usage is TRBJ2-1, with D perhaps matching TRBD1 (5 bases). Deletions cut 0 bases from V and 9 bases from J, with 30 bases between. The CDR3 spans 20 residues. The germline V gene has CDR1 MDHEN and CDR2 SYDVKM. CDR3 DNA: TGTGCCAGCAGTTTATGGGTGGGGCTCATAACTCCCTCGCTTCGCAGTGAGCAGTTCTTC. Its protein is CASSLWVGLITPSLRSEQFF.

The chain is built from TRBV2 and TRBJ2-5, with D possibly TRBD1 on 5 matching bases. V was trimmed by 6 bases and J by 0 bases, leaving 11 bases between them. Germline lookup yields CDR1 SNHLY and CDR2 FYNNEI. This CDR3 has 14 amino acids. The CDR3 loop reads CASRPTEYQETQYF. In DNA form, the CDR3 reads TGTGCCAGCAGGCCGACAGAGTACCAAGAGACCCAGTACTTC.

CDR3 sequence reads: CASGVGFSAEKLFF. CDR3 DNA sequence: TGTGCCTCTGGGGTAGGGTTTTCCGCTGAAAAACTGTTTTTT. The chain is built from TRBV28 and TRBJ1-4, with no clear D. This CDR3 has 14 residues. V was pared by 11 bases and J by 7 bases, with 20 bases between. Germline V gene data show CDR1 as MDHEN and CDR2 as SYDVKM.

This chain links TRBV7-9 with TRBJ1-1, with TRBD1 matching 7 bases. This CDR3 is 13 amino acids long. V shed 5 bases, J shed 5 bases, and the junction held 5 bases outside the gene matches. Germline V gene lookup returns CDR1 SEHNR and CDR2 FQNEAQ (reference sequence). CDR3 nucleotide sequence: TGTGCCAGCAGCCGTGAACAGGGGACTGAAGCTTTCTTT. Translated, it gives CASSREQGTEAFF. Drawing the rest from reference TRBV7-9 and TRBJ1-1, the complete variable domain is DTGVSQNPRHKITKRGQNVTFRCDPISEHNRLYWYRQTLGQGPEFLTYFQNEAQLEKSRLLSDRFSAERPKGSFSTLEIQRTEQGDSAMYLCASSREQGTEAFFGQGTRLTVV.

CDR3 amino acids: CAWRAGAFGYTF. The CDR3 region has the DNA TGTGCCTGGAGGGCAGGGGCCTTTGGCTACACCTTC. The chain has TRBV30 and TRBJ1-2; a weak D match, TRBD1 (6 bases). The CDR3 has 12 residues. CDR1 GTSNPN and CDR2 SVGIG come from the germline V gene (reference sequence). V lost 3 bases, J lost 7 bases, and 12 bases lay in between.

The count of this clone is one. The gene calls are TRBV27 and TRBJ2-3; D is tentatively TRBD1 or TRBD2 (5 bases each). V was shortened by 5 bases and J by 0 bases, with 9 bases between the two germline ends. The germline V gene has CDR1 MNHEY and CDR2 SMNVEV (reference sequence). The CDR3 is 14 amino acids. CDR3 region: CASSNWDSTDTQYF. The DNA for the CDR3 is TGTGCCAGCAGTAACTGGGACAGCACAGATACGCAGTATTTT.

The chain joins TRBV9 to TRBJ1-6; D is unresolved. The V end lost 1 base, the J end lost 10 bases, and 12 bases lay between the germline ends. Per the germline V gene, CDR1 is SGDLS and CDR2 is YYNGEE. The CDR3 has 14 amino acids. This chain's CDR3 is CASSVSDATSPLHF. For the CDR3, the DNA is TGTGCCAGCAGCGTAAGTGACGCTACCTCACCCCTCCACTTT.